This T cell receptor beta chain was retrieved from a study of control samples from healthy donors and cancer patients. The repertoire was sequenced with immunoSEQ multiplex PCR; TCRdb's copy has only in-frame clones and lacks some. The sample lists about 120,000 clones, approximately 90% occurring once. The TCR sequence derives from a woman aged 70-85 years in good health. The sample was blood.

The CDR3 DNA reads as TGTGCCATCAGCACCGAGGTGGCCAAAAACATTCAGTACTTC. As protein: CAISTEVAKNIQYF. The chain employs TRBV10-3 and TRBJ2-4, with D unclear. CDR3 size: 14 residues. Trimming shortened V by 6 bases and J by 1 base, and 10 bases separated the two germline ends. The germline V gene has CDR1 ENHRY and CDR2 SYGVKD.